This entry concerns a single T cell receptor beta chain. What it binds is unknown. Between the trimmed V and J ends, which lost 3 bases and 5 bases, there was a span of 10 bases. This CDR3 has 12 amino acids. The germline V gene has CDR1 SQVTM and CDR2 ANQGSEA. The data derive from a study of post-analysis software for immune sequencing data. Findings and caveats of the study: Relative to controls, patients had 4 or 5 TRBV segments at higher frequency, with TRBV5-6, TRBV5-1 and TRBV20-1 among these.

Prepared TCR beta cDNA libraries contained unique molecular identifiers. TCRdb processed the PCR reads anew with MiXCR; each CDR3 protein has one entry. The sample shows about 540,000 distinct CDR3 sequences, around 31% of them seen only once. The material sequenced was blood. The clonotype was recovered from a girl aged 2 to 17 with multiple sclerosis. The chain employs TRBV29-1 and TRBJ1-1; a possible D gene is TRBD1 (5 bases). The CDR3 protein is CSVDGGGTEAFF. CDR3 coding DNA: TGCAGCGTTGACGGTGGGGGGACTGAAGCTTTCTTT.